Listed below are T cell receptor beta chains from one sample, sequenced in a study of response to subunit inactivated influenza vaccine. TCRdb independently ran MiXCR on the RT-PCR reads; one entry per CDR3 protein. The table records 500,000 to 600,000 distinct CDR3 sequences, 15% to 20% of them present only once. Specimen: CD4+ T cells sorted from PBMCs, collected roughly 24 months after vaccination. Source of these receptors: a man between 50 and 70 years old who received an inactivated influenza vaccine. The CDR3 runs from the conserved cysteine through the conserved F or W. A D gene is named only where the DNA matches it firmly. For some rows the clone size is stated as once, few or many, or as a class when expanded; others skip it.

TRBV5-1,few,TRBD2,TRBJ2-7,CASSAVLAGEEQYF,TGCGCCAGCAGCGCCGTACTAGCGGGGGAAGAGCAGTACTTC
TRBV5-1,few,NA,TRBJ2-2,CASSLELVGELFF,TGCGCCAGCAGCTTGGAGCTTGTCGGGGAGCTGTTTTTT
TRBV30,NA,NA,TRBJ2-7,CAWNSPAEWTYEQYF,TGTGCCTGGAATTCCCCCGCAGAGTGGACCTACGAGCAGTACTTC
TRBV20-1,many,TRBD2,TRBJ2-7,CSARGSGRSYEQYF,TGCAGTGCTCGGGGTAGCGGGAGGTCCTACGAGCAGTACTTC
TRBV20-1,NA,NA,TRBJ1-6,CSARPGRSNSPLHF,TGCAGTGCTAGACCAGGCCGATCGAATTCACCCCTCCACTTT
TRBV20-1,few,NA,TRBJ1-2,CSAREGASYGYTF,TGCAGTGCTAGAGAAGGGGCTAGCTATGGCTACACCTTC
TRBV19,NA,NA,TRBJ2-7,CASSKDGFYEQYF,TGTGCCAGTAGCAAGGACGGTTTCTACGAGCAGTACTTC
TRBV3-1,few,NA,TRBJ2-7,CASSPSRTYEQYF,TGTGCCAGCAGCCCCAGTAGAACCTACGAGCAGTACTTC
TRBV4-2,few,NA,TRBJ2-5,CASSQEGGVQETQYF,TGTGCCAGCAGCCAAGAAGGGGGGGTGCAAGAGACCCAGTACTTC
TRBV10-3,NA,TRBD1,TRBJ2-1,CAIRSGQGSDEQFF,TGTGCCATCAGATCAGGACAGGGTTCGGATGAGCAGTTCTTC
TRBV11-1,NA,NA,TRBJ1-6,CASSLADGRLAYNSPLHF,TGTGCCAGCAGCTTAGCTGACGGCCGCTTGGCATATAATTCACCCCTCCACTTT
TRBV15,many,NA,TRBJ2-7,CATSRVQSEEQYF,TGTGCCACCAGCAGAGTACAGTCTGAGGAGCAGTACTTC
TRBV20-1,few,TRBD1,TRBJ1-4,CSASEGAGEKLFF,TGCAGTGCTAGTGAGGGGGCGGGGGAAAAACTGTTTTTT
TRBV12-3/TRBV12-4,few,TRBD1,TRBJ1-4,CASSPGQGNEKLFF,TGTGCCAGCAGTCCGGGACAGGGTAATGAAAAACTGTTTTTT
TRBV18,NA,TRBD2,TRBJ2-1,CASSPPASGRAGEFF,TGTGCCAGCTCACCACCCGCCAGCGGGAGGGCCGGGGAGTTCTTC
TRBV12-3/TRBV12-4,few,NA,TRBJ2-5,CASSSRQDQETQYF,TGTGCCAGCAGCTCCCGACAAGACCAAGAGACCCAGTACTTC
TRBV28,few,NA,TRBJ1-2,CASSPVSLEGGGYTF,TGTGCCAGCAGTCCCGTGAGCCTCGAGGGTGGTGGCTACACCTTC
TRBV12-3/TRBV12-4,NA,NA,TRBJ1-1,CASSLLYRPTEAFF,TGTGCCAGCAGTTTGTTGTATAGACCCACCGAAGCTTTCTTT
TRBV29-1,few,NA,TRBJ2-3,CASGHTDTQYF,TGCGCGAGCGGACACACAGATACGCAGTATTTT
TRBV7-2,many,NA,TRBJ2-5,CASSVQETQYF,TGTGCCAGCAGCGTCCAAGAGACCCAGTACTTC
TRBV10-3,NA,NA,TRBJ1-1,CAISDLDSPNTEAFF,TGTGCCATCAGTGATCTCGACAGTCCGAACACAGAAGCTTTCTTT
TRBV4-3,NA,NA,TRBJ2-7,CASSQDLGSSYEQYF,TGCGCCAGCAGCCAAGATTTAGGCAGCTCCTACGAGCAGTACTTC
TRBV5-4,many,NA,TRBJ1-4,CASSLAGVQEKLFF,TGTGCCAGCAGCTTGGCCGGGGTGCAAGAAAAACTGTTTTTT